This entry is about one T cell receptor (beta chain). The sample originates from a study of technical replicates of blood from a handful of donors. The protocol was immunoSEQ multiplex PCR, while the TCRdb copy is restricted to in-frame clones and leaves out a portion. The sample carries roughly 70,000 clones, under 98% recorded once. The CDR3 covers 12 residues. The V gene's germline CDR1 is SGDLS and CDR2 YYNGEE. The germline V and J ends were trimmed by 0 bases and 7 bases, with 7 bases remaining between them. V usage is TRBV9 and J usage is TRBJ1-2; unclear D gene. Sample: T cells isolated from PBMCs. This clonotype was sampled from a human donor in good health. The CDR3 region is CASSVAGRGYTF. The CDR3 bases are TGTGCCAGCAGCGTAGCAGGCCGTGGCTACACCTTC.